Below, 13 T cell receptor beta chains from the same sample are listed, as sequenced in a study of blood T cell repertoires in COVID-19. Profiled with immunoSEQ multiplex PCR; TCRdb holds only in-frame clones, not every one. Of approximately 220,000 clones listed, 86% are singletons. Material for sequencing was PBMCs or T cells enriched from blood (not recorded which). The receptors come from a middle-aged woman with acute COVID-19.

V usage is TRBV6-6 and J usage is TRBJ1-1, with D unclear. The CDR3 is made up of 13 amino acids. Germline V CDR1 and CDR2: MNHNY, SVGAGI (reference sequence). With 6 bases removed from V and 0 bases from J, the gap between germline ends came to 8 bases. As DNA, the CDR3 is TGTGCCAGCAGCCCGACAATGAACACTGAAGCTTTCTTT. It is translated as CASSPTMNTEAFF.

In DNA form, the CDR3 reads TGTGCCAGCAGCTCATCGACTAGGACCCTCGAGCAGTACTTC. Protein: CASSSSTRTLEQYF. The V call is TRBV7-2, the J call TRBJ2-7, with a tentative D call TRBD2 (6 bases). V was trimmed by 4 bases and J by 6 bases, leaving 16 bases between them. This CDR3 has 14 residues. Germline assignment: CDR1 SGHTA and CDR2 FQGNSA.

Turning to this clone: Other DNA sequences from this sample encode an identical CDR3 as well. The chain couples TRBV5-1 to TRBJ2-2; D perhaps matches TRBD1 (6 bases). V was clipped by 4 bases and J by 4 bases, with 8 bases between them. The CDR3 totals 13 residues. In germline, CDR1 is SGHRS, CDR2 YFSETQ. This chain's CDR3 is CASSPGVTGELFF. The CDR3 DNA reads TGCGCCAGCAGCCCAGGGGTCACCGGGGAGCTGTTTTTT.

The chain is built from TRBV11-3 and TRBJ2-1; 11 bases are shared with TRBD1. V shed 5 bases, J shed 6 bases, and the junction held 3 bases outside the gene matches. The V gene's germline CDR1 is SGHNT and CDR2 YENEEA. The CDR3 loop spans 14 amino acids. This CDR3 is CASSPGTGGNEQFF. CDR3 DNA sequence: TGTGCCAGCAGCCCTGGGACAGGGGGCAATGAGCAGTTCTTC.

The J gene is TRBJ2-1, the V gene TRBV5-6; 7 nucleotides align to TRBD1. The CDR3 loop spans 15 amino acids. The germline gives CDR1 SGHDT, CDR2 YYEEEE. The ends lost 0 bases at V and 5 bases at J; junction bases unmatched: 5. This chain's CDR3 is CASSLGDRDHNEQFF. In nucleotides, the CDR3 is TGTGCCAGCAGCTTGGGCGACAGGGACCACAATGAGCAGTTCTTC. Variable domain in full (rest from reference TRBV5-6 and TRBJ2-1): DAGVTQSPTHLIKTRGQQVTLRCSPKSGHDTVSWYQQALGQGPQFIFQYYEEEERQRGNFPDRFSGHQFPNYSSELNVNALLLGDSALYLCASSLGDRDHNEQFFGPGTRLTVL.

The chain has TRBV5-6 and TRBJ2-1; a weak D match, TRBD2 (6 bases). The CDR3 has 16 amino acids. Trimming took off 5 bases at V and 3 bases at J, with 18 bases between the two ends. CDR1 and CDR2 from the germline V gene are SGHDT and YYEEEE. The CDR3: CASRRVGTSNYNEQFF. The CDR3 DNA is TGTGCCAGCAGGCGAGTCGGGACTTCAAACTACAATGAGCAGTTCTTC. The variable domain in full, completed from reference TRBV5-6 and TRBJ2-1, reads DAGVTQSPTHLIKTRGQQVTLRCSPKSGHDTVSWYQQALGQGPQFIFQYYEEEERQRGNFPDRFSGHQFPNYSSELNVNALLLGDSALYLCASRRVGTSNYNEQFFGPGTRLTVL.

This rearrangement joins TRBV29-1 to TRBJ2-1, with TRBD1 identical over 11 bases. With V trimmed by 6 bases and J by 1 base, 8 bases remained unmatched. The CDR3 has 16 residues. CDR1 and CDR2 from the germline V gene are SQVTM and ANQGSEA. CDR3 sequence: CSVATGTGGSYNEQFF. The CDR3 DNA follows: TGCAGCGTGGCAACCGGGACAGGGGGGTCCTACAATGAGCAGTTCTTC.

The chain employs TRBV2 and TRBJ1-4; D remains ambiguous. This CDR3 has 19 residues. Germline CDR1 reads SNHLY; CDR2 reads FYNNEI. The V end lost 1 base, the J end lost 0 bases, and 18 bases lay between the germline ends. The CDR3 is CASSEGVALEVPTNEKLFF. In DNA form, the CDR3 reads TGTGCCAGCAGTGAAGGGGTGGCACTAGAGGTCCCAACTAATGAAAAACTGTTTTTT.

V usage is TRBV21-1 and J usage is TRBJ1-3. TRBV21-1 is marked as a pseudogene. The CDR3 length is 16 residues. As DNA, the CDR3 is TGTGCCAGCAGCAAAAACCCCCGGGGCTCTGGAAACACCATATATTTT. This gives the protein CASSKNPRGSGNTIYF.

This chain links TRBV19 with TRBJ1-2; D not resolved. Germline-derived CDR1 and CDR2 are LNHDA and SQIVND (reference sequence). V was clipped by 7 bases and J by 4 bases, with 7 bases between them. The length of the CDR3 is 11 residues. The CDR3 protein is CASMSVYGYTF. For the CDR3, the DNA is TGTGCCAGTATGTCCGTCTATGGCTACACCTTC.

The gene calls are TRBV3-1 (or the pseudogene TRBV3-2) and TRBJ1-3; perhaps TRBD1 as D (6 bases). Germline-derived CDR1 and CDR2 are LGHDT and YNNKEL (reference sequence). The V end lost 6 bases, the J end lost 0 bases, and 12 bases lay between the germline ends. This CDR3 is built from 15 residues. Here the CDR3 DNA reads TGTGCCAGCAGTCGAACAGGGAGCTCTGGAAACACCATATATTTT. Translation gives CASSRTGSSGNTIYF.

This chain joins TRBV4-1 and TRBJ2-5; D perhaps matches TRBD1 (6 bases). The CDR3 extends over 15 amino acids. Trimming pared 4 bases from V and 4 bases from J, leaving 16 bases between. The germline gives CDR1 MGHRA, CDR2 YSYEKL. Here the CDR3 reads CASSLKTGSGETQYF. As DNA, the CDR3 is TGCGCCAGCAGCCTTAAGACAGGCTCGGGAGAGACCCAGTACTTC.

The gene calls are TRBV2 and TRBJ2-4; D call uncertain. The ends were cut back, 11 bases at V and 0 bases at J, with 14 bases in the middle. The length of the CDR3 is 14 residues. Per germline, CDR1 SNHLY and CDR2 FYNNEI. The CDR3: CASTYSLAKNIQYF. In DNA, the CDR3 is TGTGCCTCAACTTACAGTCTAGCCAAAAACATTCAGTACTTC. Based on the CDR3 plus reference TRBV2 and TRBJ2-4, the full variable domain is EPEVTQTPSHQVTQMGQEVILRCVPISNHLYFYWYRQILGQKVEFLVSFYNNEISEKSEIFDDQFSVERPDGSNFTLKIRSTKLEDSAMYFCASTYSLAKNIQYFGAGTRLSVL.